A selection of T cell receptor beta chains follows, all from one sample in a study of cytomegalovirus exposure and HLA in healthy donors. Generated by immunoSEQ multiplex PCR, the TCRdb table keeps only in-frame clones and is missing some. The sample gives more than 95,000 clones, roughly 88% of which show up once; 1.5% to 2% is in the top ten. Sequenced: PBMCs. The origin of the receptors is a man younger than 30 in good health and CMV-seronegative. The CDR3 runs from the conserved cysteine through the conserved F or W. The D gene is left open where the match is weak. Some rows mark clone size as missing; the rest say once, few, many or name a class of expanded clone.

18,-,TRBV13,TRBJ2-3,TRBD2,CASSSDSSSGGWTDTQYF,TGTGCCAGCAGCTCGGACTCGTCTAGCGGGGGATGGACAGATACGCAGTATTTT
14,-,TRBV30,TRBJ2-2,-,CAWAKGGDTGELFF,TGTGCCTGGGCTAAAGGGGGGGACACCGGGGAGCTGTTTTTT
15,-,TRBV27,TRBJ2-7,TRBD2,CASSPRGVGASEQYF,TGTGCCAGCAGTCCCCGGGGGGTAGGGGCTTCCGAGCAGTACTTC
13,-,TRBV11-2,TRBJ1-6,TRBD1,CASSRQGLSPLHF,TGTGCCAGCAGCCGACAGGGTCTTTCACCCCTCCACTTT
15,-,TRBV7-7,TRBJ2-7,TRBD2,CASSLGLAGDYEQYF,TGTGCCAGCAGCTTAGGACTAGCGGGGGACTACGAGCAGTACTTC
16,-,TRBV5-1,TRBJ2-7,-,CASSPPEFFRQNEQYF,TGCGCCAGCAGCCCACCGGAGTTCTTTCGGCAAAACGAGCAGTACTTC
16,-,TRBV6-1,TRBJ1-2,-,CASSAGGGQFIYGYTF,TGTGCCAGCAGTGCAGGTGGCGGACAGTTTATCTATGGCTACACCTTC
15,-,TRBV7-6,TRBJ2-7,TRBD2,CASSLEASGLREQYF,TGTGCCAGCAGCTTAGAGGCTAGCGGGCTGAGGGAGCAGTACTTC
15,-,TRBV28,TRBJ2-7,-,CASSRRGGIGYEQYF,TGTGCCAGCAGTCGCAGGGGAGGGATCGGATACGAGCAGTACTTC
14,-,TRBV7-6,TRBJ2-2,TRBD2,CASCLAGGTGELFF,TGTGCCAGCTGCCTAGCGGGGGGGACCGGGGAGCTGTTTTTT
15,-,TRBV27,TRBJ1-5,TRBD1,CASSPWDRGYQPQHF,TGTGCCAGCAGTCCGTGGGACAGGGGGTATCAGCCCCAGCATTTT
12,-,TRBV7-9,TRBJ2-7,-,CASSLSGSEQYF,TGTGCCAGCAGCTTATCCGGGTCGGAGCAGTACTTC
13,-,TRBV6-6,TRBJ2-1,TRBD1,CASRVDRVNEQFF,TGTGCCAGCAGAGTCGACAGGGTTAATGAGCAGTTCTTC
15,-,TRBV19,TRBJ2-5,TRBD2,CASSIKGTSSETQYF,TGTGCCAGTAGTATTAAGGGGACTAGCTCAGAGACCCAGTACTTC
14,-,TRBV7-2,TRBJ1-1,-,CASSLLPGDTEAFF,TGTGCCAGCAGCTTACTACCCGGTGACACTGAAGCTTTCTTT
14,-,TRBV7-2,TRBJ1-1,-,CASSVRGADTEAFF,TGTGCCAGCAGCGTCCGGGGGGCAGACACTGAAGCTTTCTTT
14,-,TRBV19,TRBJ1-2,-,CASSIQGTNYGYTF,TGTGCCAGTAGTATTCAGGGCACTAACTATGGCTACACCTTC
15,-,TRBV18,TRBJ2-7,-,CASSPLSGVSYEQYF,TGTGCCAGCTCACCACTCTCAGGGGTATCATACGAGCAGTACTTC
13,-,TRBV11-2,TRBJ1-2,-,CASSPQMIWGYTF,TGTGCCAGCAGCCCGCAGATGATTTGGGGCTACACCTTC
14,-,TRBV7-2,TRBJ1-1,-,CAIISGGGNTEAFF,TGTGCCATTATAAGCGGGGGCGGGAACACTGAAGCTTTCTTT
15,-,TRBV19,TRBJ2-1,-,CASSIRSGPLREQFF,TGTGCCAGTAGTATCCGGAGCGGGCCGCTTAGAGAGCAGTTCTTC
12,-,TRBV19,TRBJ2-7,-,CASTGTGDEQYF,TGTGCCAGTACTGGGACGGGGGACGAGCAGTACTTC
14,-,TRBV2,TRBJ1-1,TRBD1,CASTKGQGLSEAFF,TGTGCCAGCACCAAGGGACAGGGTTTGTCTGAAGCTTTCTTT
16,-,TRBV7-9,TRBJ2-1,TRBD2,CASSKYKREPEGEQFF,TGTGCCAGCAGCAAATATAAGCGGGAGCCGGAGGGTGAGCAGTTCTTC
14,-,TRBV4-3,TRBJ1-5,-,CASSQDRGAQPQHF,TGCGCCAGCAGCCAAGATCGCGGGGCTCAGCCCCAGCATTTT
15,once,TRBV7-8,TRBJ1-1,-,CASSYRQLANTEAFF,TGTGCCAGCAGCTACCGACAGTTAGCAAACACTGAAGCTTTCTTT